This T cell receptor beta chain was recorded in a study of neurological immune-mediated disorders. About the study: Multiple sclerosis patients numbered around 34, of whom around 31 were relapsing-remitting and 3 secondary progressive. Findings and limits, study-wide: The study found no CDR3 amino acid sequences shared by expanded clones across subjects, suggesting private repertoires in all groups.

It was by 5'RACE with 10-nucleotide random UMIs that the cDNA was made. Over 160 million TCR-beta sequences from 15-18 subjects came out of each sequencing run. TCRdb redid the calling of the 5' RACE reads with MiXCR, one entry per CDR3 protein. The sample has 50,000 to 85,000 distinct CDR3 sequences, roughly 5% seen once. This clonotype came up many times. The antigen is not known. The germline gives CDR1 DFQATT, CDR2 SNEGSKA (reference sequence). This CDR3 is built from 14 residues. The J segment lost 4 bases and the V segment lost 4 bases, leaving 5 bases of the junction unmatched. The clonotype was recovered from a woman aged 25 to 39 with multiple sclerosis. The sequenced material came from PBMCs. This chain uses TRBV20-1 with TRBJ2-5; 11 nucleotides align to TRBD2. CDR3 residues: CSANLAGGPETQYF. CDR3 nucleotide sequence: TGCAGTGCTAATTTAGCGGGGGGGCCAGAGACCCAGTACTTC.